This T cell receptor (beta chain) was recorded in a study of early T cells in non-severe SARS-CoV-2 infection. The sample holds a few counts of this clonotype. Germline V lookup: CDR1 MNHEY, CDR2 SMNVEV (reference sequence). V gave up 5 bases and J gave up 5 bases, with 16 bases separating them. This CDR3 comprises 14 residues. Individually, cDNA molecules had unique molecular identifiers attached to them. TCRdb re-called the 5' RACE reads through MiXCR, storing one row per CDR3 protein. The sample has under 60,000 distinct CDR3 sequences, 10% seen once. This rearrangement joins TRBV27 to TRBJ2-7; D is undetermined. The source is an adult who was a healthcare worker with PCR-confirmed SARS-CoV-2 infection or an uninfected control (not recorded which). The specimen sequenced was whole blood. The CDR3, as DNA: TGTGCCAGCAGTAGCTACGTTGGTCACCACGAGCAGTACTTC. Translation gives CASSSYVGHHEQYF.